This TCR beta chain stems from a study of blood T cell repertoires in COVID-19. Assay used: immunoSEQ multiplex PCR; TCRdb lists only in-frame clones, some missing. The repertoire has about 230,000 clones, 70% to 85% of them found once; the top ten carry around 2.4%. The germline V gene has CDR1 SGHRS and CDR2 YFSETQ. CDR3 length: 14 amino acids. J lost 4 bases, V lost 10 bases, and 12 bases had no gene match. The sequence was obtained from a man aged 35 to 55 who had recovered from COVID-19. V gene TRBV5-1 combines with J gene TRBJ2-7; 9 positions match TRBD2. Input material: peripheral blood. CDR3 sequence: CASTGSGRDYEQYF. The CDR3 DNA reads as TGCGCCTCAACAGGTAGCGGGAGAGATTACGAGCAGTACTTC.